One and the same sample provided the 18 T cell receptor beta chains below, sequenced in a study of cytomegalovirus exposure and HLA in healthy donors. The PCR employed 60 Vbeta primers together with 13 Jbeta primers. Assay used: immunoSEQ multiplex PCR; TCRdb lists only in-frame clones, some missing. There are about 190,000 clones in the sample; under 85% occur only once, and approximately 1.5% lies in the top ten. Material for sequencing was PBMCs. These TCRs come from a woman under 30 in good health and CMV-seronegative.

V usage is TRBV18 and J usage is TRBJ1-5; 7 nucleotides match TRBD1. This CDR3 is built from 17 residues. Germline V gene lookup returns CDR1 KGHSH and CDR2 LQKENI. V was pared by 3 bases and J by 1 base, with 9 bases of the junction left unmatched. The CDR3 protein is CASSPGQAEGSNQPQHF. CDR3 coding DNA: TGTGCCAGCTCACCCGGACAGGCCGAGGGAAGCAATCAGCCCCAGCATTTT.

This sequence joins TRBV19 and TRBJ2-7, with 11 bases lining up with TRBD1. The CDR3 sequence is 15 residues long. Unmatched junction bases numbered 6, after V lost 5 bases and J lost 3 bases. Germline CDR1 LNHDA, CDR2 SQIVND (reference sequence). CDR3 protein: CASSPGQGAGYEQYF. The CDR3 coding sequence is TGTGCCAGTAGTCCAGGACAGGGGGCTGGCTACGAGCAGTACTTC.

In this sample, this clone turned up a few times. The chain carries TRBV4-2 and TRBJ2-1, with TRBD2 identical over 11 bases. In germline, CDR1 is LGHNA, CDR2 YNFKEQ. There are 16 residues in the CDR3. Germline trimming cut 4 bases from V and 3 bases from J; bases unmatched to any gene: 5. CDR3 amino acids: CASSLELAGDYNEQFF. The CDR3 DNA reads TGTGCCAGCAGCCTAGAACTAGCGGGGGACTACAATGAGCAGTTCTTC.

The V call is TRBV4-3, the J call TRBJ2-3; the match to TRBD2 covers 13 bases. Losses at the gene ends were 0 bases for V and 3 bases for J; bases not matched to a gene: 9. The germline CDR1 and CDR2 sequences are LGHNA and YSLEER. This CDR3 region has 19 residues. The CDR3 nucleotides are TGCGCCAGCAGCCAAGATCATAGAATGACTAGCGGGAGGACAGATACGCAGTATTTT. Amino acids: CASSQDHRMTSGRTDTQYF.

The J gene is TRBJ2-1, the V gene TRBV6-5; unclear D gene. Looked up from germline, CDR1 is MNHEY and CDR2 is SVGAGI. V was cut by 6 bases and J by 9 bases, with 9 bases left in between. The CDR3 extends over 11 amino acids. The CDR3 region is CASSWRTEQFF. The CDR3 DNA follows: TGTGCCAGCAGCTGGAGAACTGAGCAGTTCTTC.

The chain is built from TRBV29-1 and TRBJ1-2; D is perhaps TRBD1 (6 bases). CDR1 is SQVTM and CDR2 is ANQGSEA in the germline V gene. This CDR3 is 15 amino acids long. V lost 0 bases to trimming and J lost 7 bases, with 18 bases between them. The CDR3 DNA is TGCAGCGTTGAAGATGAGACAGGAGGCTCGGGTGGCTACACCTTC. This gives the protein CSVEDETGGSGGYTF.

In its sample, this clone was seen once. The chain links TRBV6-5 to TRBJ1-2; 8 bases fit TRBD1. The CDR3 contains 13 residues. Germline trimming cut 6 bases from V and 8 bases from J; bases unmatched to any gene: 8. Germline lookup yields CDR1 MNHEY and CDR2 SVGAGI. The CDR3: CASREVDRVGYTF. Written as DNA, the CDR3 is TGTGCCAGCAGAGAAGTGGACAGGGTGGGCTACACCTTC.

The CDR3: CATSREDNRHGYTF. DNA of the CDR3: TGTGCCACCAGCAGAGAAGATAACAGGCATGGCTACACCTTC. The chain has TRBV15 and TRBJ1-2, with a weak D call TRBD1 (5 bases). The CDR3 contains 14 residues. The V end was cut by 0 bases, the J end by 6 bases, with 11 bases between. Germline V lookup: CDR1 LNHNV, CDR2 YYDKDF (reference sequence).

The rearrangement links TRBV28 to TRBJ1-4, with 7 bases lining up with TRBD1. Trimming removed 5 bases from V and 0 bases from J; junction bases left unmatched: 9. The CDR3 has 17 residues. Looked up from germline, CDR1 is MDHEN and CDR2 is SYDVKM. The CDR3 nucleotides are TGTGCCAGCAGTCCCTGGACAGGCCTTGCAACTAATGAAAAACTGTTTTTT. It yields the protein CASSPWTGLATNEKLFF.

The chain carries TRBV2 and TRBJ1-2; TRBD1 is a possible D gene (6 bases). V gave up 10 bases and J gave up 7 bases, with 16 bases separating them. The CDR3 runs 12 residues. The V gene's germline CDR1 is SNHLY and CDR2 FYNNEI. In DNA, the CDR3 is TGTGCCACCATGCTACAGGGAACTGGCTACACCTTC. Translating it yields CATMLQGTGYTF.

The chain joins TRBV23-1 to TRBJ2-7; TRBD1 matches 9 bases. TRBV23-1 is designated an ORF whose function remains uncertain. Trimming took 7 bases from V and 7 from J; bases not matched to a gene: 8. This CDR3 has 13 amino acids. The CDR3 coding sequence is TGCGCCAGCATCCTGGGACAGGGAGAGGAGCAGTACTTC. This translates into CASILGQGEEQYF.

This clone was seen only a few times. The chain recombines TRBV28 with TRBJ1-6, with D hard to call. This CDR3 is 15 amino acids long. The V gene lost 5 bases and the J gene lost 6 bases, with 14 bases spanning the gap. Germline V gene sequence: CDR1 MDHEN, CDR2 SYDVKM. Written as DNA, the CDR3 is TGTGCCAGCAGTCCCCCCCGTAGTTTTAATTCACCCCTCCACTTT. It codes for CASSPPRSFNSPLHF.

The chain recombines TRBV10-3 with TRBJ2-1; unclear D gene. Trimming stripped 0 bases from V and 9 bases from J, with 9 bases between. Germline V lookup: CDR1 ENHRY, CDR2 SYGVKD. This CDR3 has 13 residues. The CDR3 protein is CAISESRISEQFF. The DNA of the CDR3 is TGTGCCATCAGTGAGTCGAGAATATCTGAGCAGTTCTTC.

The rearrangement joins TRBV5-1 to TRBJ2-2, with 7 bases that match TRBD1. Germline CDR1 reads SGHRS; CDR2 reads YFSETQ. J lost 7 bases, V lost 0 bases, and 6 bases had no gene match. The CDR3 has 15 amino acids. This CDR3 is CASSLAQGDVGELFF. The CDR3 nucleotides are TGCGCCAGCAGCTTGGCCCAGGGGGATGTCGGGGAGCTGTTTTTT.

The chain carries TRBV7-9 and TRBJ2-7, with 11 positions matching TRBD1. The CDR3 is 15 residues long. J was trimmed by 5 bases and V by 2 bases; bases with no gene match: 5. The germline CDR1 and CDR2 sequences are SEHNR and FQNEAQ (reference sequence). CDR3 sequence (DNA): TGTGCCAGCAGCTTAAGTCGGACAGGGGGCGACGAGCAGTACTTC. This codes for CASSLSRTGGDEQYF. Supplemented by reference TRBV7-9 and TRBJ2-7, the full variable domain reads DTGVSQNPRHKITKRGQNVTFRCDPISEHNRLYWYRQTLGQGPEFLTYFQNEAQLEKSRLLSDRFSAERPKGSFSTLEIQRTEQGDSAMYLCASSLSRTGGDEQYFGPGTRLTVT.

The V and J genes are TRBV11-2 and TRBJ1-1; TRBD1 agrees at 7 bases. In germline, CDR1 is SGHAT, CDR2 FQNNGV. The CDR3 is made up of 16 amino acids. V was pared by 3 bases and J by 2 bases, with 9 bases of the junction left unmatched. The CDR3 sequence: CASSFSNRGINTEAFF. The CDR3 DNA is TGTGCCAGCAGCTTTTCTAACAGGGGAATAAACACTGAAGCTTTCTTT. Combining the CDR3 with reference TRBV11-2 and TRBJ1-1 gives the whole variable domain EAGVAQSPRYKIIEKRQSVAFWCNPISGHATLYWYQQILGQGPKLLIQFQNNGVVDDSQLPKDRFSAERLKGVDSTLKIQPAKLEDSAVYLCASSFSNRGINTEAFFGQGTRLTVV.

This clone has only one observation. V usage is TRBV21-1 and J usage is TRBJ2-5; TRBD1, the table's D call, lacks a check against the DNA. TRBV21-1 is deemed a pseudogene. This CDR3 is built from 19 residues. The CDR3 bases are TGTGCCAGCAGCAACCGGGACAGGGAGCGAGGGTTGTACCAAGAGACCCAGTACTTC. Translating it yields CASSNRDRERGLYQETQYF.

This sequence joins TRBV10-1 and TRBJ2-7; tentative D call: TRBD2 (6 bases). The CDR3 totals 14 residues. The germline V and J ends were trimmed by 6 bases and 2 bases, with 14 bases remaining between them. Germline V lookup: CDR1 WNHNN, CDR2 SYGVQD (reference sequence). The CDR3 spells CASSAPGLPYEQYF. The CDR3 DNA reads as TGCGCCAGCAGCGCCCCCGGACTACCCTACGAGCAGTACTTC.